These T cell receptor beta chains were read from a single sample in a study of T cell responses to AZD1222 COVID-19 vaccine. TCRdb's copy holds only in-frame clones and misses some; the assay was immunoSEQ multiplex PCR. The sample lists some 130,000 clones, more than 75% occurring once. Material: peripheral blood, obtained on day 0 of AZD1222 vaccination. The source is an adult in good health. CDR3s include the opening cysteine and the closing phenylalanine or tryptophan. A D gene is named only where the DNA matches it firmly. Expanded clones are given a class, and other clones once, few, many or no size at all.

>TRBV25-1|TRBJ1-5|TRBD1|-
TGTGCCAGCAGTGCTGGGACAGGGGGCCGAGATAGCAATCAGCCCCAGCATTTT
CASSAGTGGRDSNQPQHF
>TRBV18|TRBJ1-2|-|-
TGTGCCAGCTCACCATCAGCTTCTAACTATGGCTACACCTTC
CASSPSASNYGYTF
>TRBV5-4|TRBJ1-1|-|-
TGTGCCAGCAGCTTGGCCGCAGAGAACACTGAAGCTTTCTTT
CASSLAAENTEAFF
>TRBV6-1|TRBJ1-1|-|-
TGTGCCAGCAGTGAAGCAATAAGGAATGGTCTTGAAGCTTTCTTT
CASSEAIRNGLEAFF
>TRBV6-5|TRBJ1-3|-|-
TGTGCCAGCAGTTACTCGATGGGGGGTGGAAACACCATATATTTT
CASSYSMGGGNTIYF
>TRBV16|TRBJ1-6|-|-
TGTGCCAGCAGCCAATCACTGAATTCACCCCTCCACTTT
CASSQSLNSPLHF
>TRBV11-3|TRBJ2-1|-|-
TGTGCCAGCAGCCGTCCGGGACGCAATGAGCAGTTCTTC
CASSRPGRNEQFF
>TRBV28|TRBJ1-5|-|-
TGTGCCAGCAGTTTTGTGGGAGGCAATCAGCCCCAGCATTTT
CASSFVGGNQPQHF
>TRBV2|TRBJ2-7|TRBD1|-
TGTGCCAGCAGTGACAGGGGGTCCTCCTACGAGCAGTACTTC
CASSDRGSSYEQYF
>TRBV14|TRBJ2-1|-|-
TGTGCCAGCAGCCTTCGACAGCTCTGGAATGAGCAGTTCTTC
CASSLRQLWNEQFF
>TRBV19|TRBJ2-1|-|-
TGTGCCAGTAGTGGGGTCATCCTCTCCTACAATGAGCAGTTCTTC
CASSGVILSYNEQFF
>TRBV2|TRBJ1-2|-|-
TGTGCCAGCAGTGCGGGTGGAAGCTATGGCTACACCTTC
CASSAGGSYGYTF
>TRBV3-1/TRBV3-2|TRBJ2-2|TRBD1|once
TGTGCCAGCAGCGACAGGGGTTACACCGGGGAGCTGTTTTTT
CASSDRGYTGELFF
>TRBV28|TRBJ2-5|TRBD1|once
TGTGCCAGCAGGACAGGGACGGGGCAAGAGACCCAGTACTTC
CASRTGTGQETQYF
>TRBV29-1|TRBJ1-2|TRBD1|-
TGCAGCGCGGGAGGGGGACAGAAGTTCTATGGCTACACCTTC
CSAGGGQKFYGYTF
>TRBV10-3|TRBJ1-1|-|-
TGTGCCATCAGTGAGTCTAGGCAGTTGAACACTGAAGCTTTCTTT
CAISESRQLNTEAFF
>TRBV7-6|TRBJ2-7|-|-
TGTGCCAGCAGCTTAATGGGCGACGAGCAGTACTTC
CASSLMGDEQYF
>TRBV5-1|TRBJ1-2|TRBD1|-
TGCGCCAGCAGCACCCTCAGGGGGTCGGCGGATGGCTACACCTTC
CASSTLRGSADGYTF
>TRBV5-1|TRBJ2-7|-|once
TGCGCCAGCAGCTTCAGTCAGGGCTCCTACGAGCAGTACTTC
CASSFSQGSYEQYF